Described below is a single TCR beta chain sequence and its context. Seattle cases were enrolled at active infection and followed longitudinally. This sample is part of a study of blood T cell repertoires in COVID-19. The wider study: Material from acute and convalescent COVID-19 was sourced from the United States, Italy and Spain. The cDNA or gDNA used as material had been derived from T cells, B-cell-depleted T cells, or PBMCs.

As originally analysed: Reference gene primer amplification gave estimated nucleated cell counts. Sequenced by immunoSEQ multiplex PCR; TCRdb stores in-frame clones only, minus some. V and J calls and clone size come straight from that table; D and trimming were deduced from the DNA. The table records 300,000 to 450,000 clones, about 89% of them present only once. The CDR3 totals 14 residues. V lost 4 bases to trimming and J lost 3 bases, with 14 bases between them. Germline values: CDR1 SGHRS, CDR2 YFSETQ. The sequenced material came from peripheral blood. V usage is TRBV5-1 and J usage is TRBJ2-7; D is perhaps TRBD1 (6 bases). The clonotype comes from a woman aged 30 to 39 with COVID-19, enrolled during active disease. CDR3 DNA sequence: TGCGCCAGCAGCGTCGAGGGACACGTCTACGAGCAGTACTTC. This encodes CASSVEGHVYEQYF.